This entry concerns a single TCR beta chain. The data belong to a study of technical replicates of blood from a few donors. Germline lookup yields CDR1 MNHEY and CDR2 SVGAGI. The CDR3 has 15 amino acids. V lost 4 bases and J 6 bases, leaving 18 bases between the germline ends. The data were produced by immunoSEQ multiplex PCR, yet TCRdb's version contains in-frame clones alone and is incomplete. The table has around 76,000 clones, almost 99% seen once. Sample: T cells isolated from PBMCs. This sequence was found in a human donor in good health. The V call is TRBV6-5, the J call TRBJ1-2, with a weak D call TRBD1 (6 bases). The CDR3 here is CASSFGQSLYDGYTF. The CDR3 DNA sequence: TGTGCCAGCAGTTTCGGACAGTCCTTGTACGATGGCTACACCTTC.